The 4 T cell receptor beta chains given below trace back to one sample, sequenced in a study of blood T cell repertoires in COVID-19. Profiling relied on immunoSEQ multiplex PCR, and the TCRdb table lists in-frame clones only, not all of them. The sample includes more than 85,000 clones, approximately 82% seen only once; the top ten take around 3.5%. The sequenced material came from peripheral blood. The receptors were sampled from a woman at least 80 years old with acute or convalescent COVID-19.

This clone was counted a single time. The chain employs TRBV12-5 and TRBJ2-1, with a weak D call TRBD2 (5 bases). V was pared by 2 bases and J by 5 bases, with 10 bases between. Looked up from germline, CDR1 is LGHNT and CDR2 is FRNRAP. The CDR3 covers 14 residues. The CDR3 loop reads CASGLRLTDNEQFF. The DNA of the CDR3 is TGTGCTAGTGGTTTGCGACTAACAGACAATGAGCAGTTCTTC.

This clone was seen a few times. The genes are TRBV18 and TRBJ2-7, with D perhaps matching TRBD1 (5 bases). CDR1 is KGHSH and CDR2 is LQKENI in the germline V gene. The CDR3 length is 17 residues. With 2 bases removed from V and 2 bases from J, the gap between germline ends came to 19 bases. Here the CDR3 reads CASSPIGSRQRPYEQYF. The CDR3 DNA is TGTGCCAGCTCACCAATTGGTTCGCGACAGAGGCCCTACGAGCAGTACTTC.

This chain joins TRBV7-2 and TRBJ2-7; maybe TRBD2 (6 bases). The CDR3 is 13 amino acids. CDR1 is SGHTA, CDR2 FQGNSA, per germline. The ends were cut back, 3 bases at V and 3 bases at J, with 9 bases in the middle. Here the CDR3 reads CASSFRLDYEQYF. CDR3 DNA sequence: TGTGCCAGCAGCTTCAGACTAGACTACGAGCAGTACTTC.

The sample holds a few counts of this clone. The rearrangement joins TRBV7-6 to TRBJ2-5, with 12 bases fitting TRBD2. CDR3 length: 16 residues. Germline CDR1 SGHVS, CDR2 FNYEAQ. Trimming at V came to 1 base and at J to 2 bases, leaving 2 bases not matched to a gene. The CDR3 nucleotides are TGTGCCAGCAGCTTAGGCGGACTAGCGGGGCAAGAGACCCAGTACTTC. This sequence encodes CASSLGGLAGQETQYF. The full variable domain, completed using reference TRBV7-6 and TRBJ2-5, is GAGVSQSPRYKVTKRGQDVALRCDPISGHVSLYWYRQALGQGPEFLTYFNYEAQQDKSGLPNDRFSAERPEGSISTLTIQRTEQRDSAMYRCASSLGGLAGQETQYFGPGTRLLVL.